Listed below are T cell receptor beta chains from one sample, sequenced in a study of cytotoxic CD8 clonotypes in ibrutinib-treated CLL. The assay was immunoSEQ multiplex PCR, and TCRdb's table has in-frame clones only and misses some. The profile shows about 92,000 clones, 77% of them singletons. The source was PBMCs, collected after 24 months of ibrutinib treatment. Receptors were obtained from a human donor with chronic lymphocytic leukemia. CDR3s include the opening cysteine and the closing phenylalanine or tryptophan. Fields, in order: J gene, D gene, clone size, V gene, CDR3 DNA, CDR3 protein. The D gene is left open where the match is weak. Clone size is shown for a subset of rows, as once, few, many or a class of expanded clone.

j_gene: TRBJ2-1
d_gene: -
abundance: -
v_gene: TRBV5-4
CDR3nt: TGTGCCAGCAGCTTGGGAGGGCGCCCCTACAATGAGCAGTTCTTC
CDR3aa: CASSLGGRPYNEQFF

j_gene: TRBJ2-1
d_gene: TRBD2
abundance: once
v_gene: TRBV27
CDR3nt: TGTGCCAGCACCCTTCCCTGGACTAGCGCAGATGAGCAGTTCTTC
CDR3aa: CASTLPWTSADEQFF

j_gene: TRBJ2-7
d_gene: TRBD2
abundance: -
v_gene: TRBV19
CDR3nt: TGTGCCAGTAGTCCCCGAGCGGGGGCCGAGCAGTACTTC
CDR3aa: CASSPRAGAEQYF

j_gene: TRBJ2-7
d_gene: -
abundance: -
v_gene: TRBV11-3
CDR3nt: TGTGCCAGCAGCTTAACGCACAGCCAAACCTACGAGCAGTACTTC
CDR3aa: CASSLTHSQTYEQYF

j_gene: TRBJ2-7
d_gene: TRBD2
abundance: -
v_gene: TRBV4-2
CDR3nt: TGTGCCAGCAGCCACTCACTAGGACTAGCGGACTCCTACGAGCAGTACTTC
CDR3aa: CASSHSLGLADSYEQYF

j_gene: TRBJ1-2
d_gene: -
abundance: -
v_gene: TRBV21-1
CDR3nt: TGTGCCAGCAGCAAAGGGGAGGGTAGGTGGGGGCCGAGCTATGGCTACACCTTC
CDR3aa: CASSKGEGRWGPSYGYTF

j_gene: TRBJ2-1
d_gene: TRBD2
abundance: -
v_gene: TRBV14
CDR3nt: TGTGCCAGCAGCCAGACCCGGACTAGCGGTTTCGGTGAGCAGTTCTTC
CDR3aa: CASSQTRTSGFGEQFF

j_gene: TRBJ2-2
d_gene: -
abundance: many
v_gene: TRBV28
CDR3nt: TGTGCCAGCAGTTTTGGTCCCGGGGAGCTGTTTTTT
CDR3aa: CASSFGPGELFF

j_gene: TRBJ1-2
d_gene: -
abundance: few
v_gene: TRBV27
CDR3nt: TGTGCCAGCAGTTTATCACGCGGGTTTGGGACTACCTATGGCTACACCTTC
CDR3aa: CASSLSRGFGTTYGYTF

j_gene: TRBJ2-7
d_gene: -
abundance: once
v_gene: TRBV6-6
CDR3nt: TGTGCCAGCAGTGACGCTCGACCTAGTGGCGAGCAGTACTTC
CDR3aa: CASSDARPSGEQYF

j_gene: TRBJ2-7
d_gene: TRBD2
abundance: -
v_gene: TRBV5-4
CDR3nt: TGTGCCAGCAGGGCGGGGGGAGCTAGCGGGAACTACGAGCAGTACTTC
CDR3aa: CASRAGGASGNYEQYF

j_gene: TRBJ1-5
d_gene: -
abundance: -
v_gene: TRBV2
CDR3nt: TGTGCCAGCAGCCCCATGTTAGCCGGCGATCAGCCCCAGCATTTT
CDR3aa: CASSPMLAGDQPQHF

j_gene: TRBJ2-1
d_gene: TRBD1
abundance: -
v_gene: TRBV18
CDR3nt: TGTGCCAGCTCCAGCTTAGGGACAGGGGTGAATGAGCAGTTCTTC
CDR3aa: CASSSLGTGVNEQFF

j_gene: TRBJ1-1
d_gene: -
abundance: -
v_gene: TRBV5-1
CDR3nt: TGCGCCAGCAGCTTGGTGTCACCTTTGGCAGTTAAGAACACTGAAGCTTTCTTT
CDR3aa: CASSLVSPLAVKNTEAFF

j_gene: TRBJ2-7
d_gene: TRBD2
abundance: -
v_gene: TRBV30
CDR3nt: TGTGCCTGGAAGGGACTAGCGGGAGACGAGCAGTACTTC
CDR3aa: CAWKGLAGDEQYF

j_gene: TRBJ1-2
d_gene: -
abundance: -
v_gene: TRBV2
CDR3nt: TGTGCCAGCAGCCCCTCCGGGACATGGGGTGATGGCTACACCTTC
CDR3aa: CASSPSGTWGDGYTF

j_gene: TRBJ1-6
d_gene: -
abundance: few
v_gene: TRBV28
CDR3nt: TGTGCCAGCAGTGGGGGGATTGGTTCACCCCTCCACTTT
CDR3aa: CASSGGIGSPLHF

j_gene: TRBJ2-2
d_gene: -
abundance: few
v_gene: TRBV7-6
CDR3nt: TGTGCCAGCAGCCCCCTTACAGGGAGTGGCGGGGAGCTGTTTTTT
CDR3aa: CASSPLTGSGGELFF

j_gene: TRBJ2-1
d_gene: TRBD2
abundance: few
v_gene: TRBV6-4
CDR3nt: TGTGCCAGCAGTGACTCGACCAGCGGGAGGGCCAATGAGCAGTTCTTC
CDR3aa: CASSDSTSGRANEQFF

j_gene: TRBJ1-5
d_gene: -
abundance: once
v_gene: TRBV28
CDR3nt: TGTGCCAGCACCTCCGGCTCTCACCATCAGCCCCAGCATTTT
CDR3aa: CASTSGSHHQPQHF

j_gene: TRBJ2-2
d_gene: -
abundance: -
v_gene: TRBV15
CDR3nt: TGTGCCACCAGCAGAGGTGGACAGAACACCGGGGAGCTGTTTTTT
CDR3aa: CATSRGGQNTGELFF

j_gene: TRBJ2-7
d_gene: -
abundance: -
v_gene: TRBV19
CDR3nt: TGTGCCAGTAGTATAAGGCCCCAGCGAACCTACGAGCAGTACTTC
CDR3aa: CASSIRPQRTYEQYF